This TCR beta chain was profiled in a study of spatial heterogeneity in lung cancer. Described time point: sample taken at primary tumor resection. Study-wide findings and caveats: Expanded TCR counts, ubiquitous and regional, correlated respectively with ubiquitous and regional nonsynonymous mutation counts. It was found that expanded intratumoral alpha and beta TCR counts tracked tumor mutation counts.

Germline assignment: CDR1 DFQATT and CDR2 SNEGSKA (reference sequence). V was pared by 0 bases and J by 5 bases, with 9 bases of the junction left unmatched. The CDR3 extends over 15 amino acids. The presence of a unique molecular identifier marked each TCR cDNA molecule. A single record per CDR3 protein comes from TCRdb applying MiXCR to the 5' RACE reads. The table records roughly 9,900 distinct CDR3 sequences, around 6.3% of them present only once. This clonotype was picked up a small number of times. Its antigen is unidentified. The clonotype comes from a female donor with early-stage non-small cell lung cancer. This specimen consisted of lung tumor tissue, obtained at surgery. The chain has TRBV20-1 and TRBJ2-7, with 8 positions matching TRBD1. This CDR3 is CSARDLGQGIHEQYF. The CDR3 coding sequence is TGCAGTGCTAGAGATCTAGGACAGGGTATACACGAGCAGTACTTC.